These T cell receptor beta chains were read from a single sample in a study of OX40 agonist ivuxolimab in advanced cancers. Generated by immunoSEQ multiplex PCR, the TCRdb table keeps only in-frame clones and is missing some. Altogether 55,000 to 75,000 clones are present, approximately 90% being singletons, with the ten largest covering roughly 2.4%. The specimen was CD4+ or CD8+ T cells sorted from blood, collected in a trial of the OX40 agonist ivuxolimab. These receptors came from an adult with an advanced solid tumor such as melanoma, head and neck, liver or kidney cancer. Both conserved end residues are part of each CDR3. The order of the fields is J gene, V gene, CDR3 protein.

>TRBJ1-5|TRBV7-9
CASSPGTGSGTQHF
>TRBJ2-2|TRBV2
CASSEAGTPGGELFF
>TRBJ1-5|TRBV6-1
CASSEFQANQPQHF
>TRBJ2-2|TRBV7-6
CASSLVVRPTGELFF
>TRBJ2-3|TRBV5-1
CASSLDFGDTQYF
>TRBJ2-1|TRBV18
CASSPTPGAIYNEQFF
>TRBJ1-4|TRBV4-2
CASSPDTAVGEKLFF
>TRBJ2-3|TRBV5-1
CASSFSGTDTQYF
>TRBJ1-4|TRBV27
CASSLDPANEKLFF
>TRBJ1-1|TRBV28
CASWGDRAYTEAFF
>TRBJ2-5|TRBV28
CASTLGQPWETQYF
>TRBJ2-7|TRBV7-2
CASSLTSDGSYEQYF
>TRBJ2-3|TRBV19
CASSIAFGTSTDTQYF